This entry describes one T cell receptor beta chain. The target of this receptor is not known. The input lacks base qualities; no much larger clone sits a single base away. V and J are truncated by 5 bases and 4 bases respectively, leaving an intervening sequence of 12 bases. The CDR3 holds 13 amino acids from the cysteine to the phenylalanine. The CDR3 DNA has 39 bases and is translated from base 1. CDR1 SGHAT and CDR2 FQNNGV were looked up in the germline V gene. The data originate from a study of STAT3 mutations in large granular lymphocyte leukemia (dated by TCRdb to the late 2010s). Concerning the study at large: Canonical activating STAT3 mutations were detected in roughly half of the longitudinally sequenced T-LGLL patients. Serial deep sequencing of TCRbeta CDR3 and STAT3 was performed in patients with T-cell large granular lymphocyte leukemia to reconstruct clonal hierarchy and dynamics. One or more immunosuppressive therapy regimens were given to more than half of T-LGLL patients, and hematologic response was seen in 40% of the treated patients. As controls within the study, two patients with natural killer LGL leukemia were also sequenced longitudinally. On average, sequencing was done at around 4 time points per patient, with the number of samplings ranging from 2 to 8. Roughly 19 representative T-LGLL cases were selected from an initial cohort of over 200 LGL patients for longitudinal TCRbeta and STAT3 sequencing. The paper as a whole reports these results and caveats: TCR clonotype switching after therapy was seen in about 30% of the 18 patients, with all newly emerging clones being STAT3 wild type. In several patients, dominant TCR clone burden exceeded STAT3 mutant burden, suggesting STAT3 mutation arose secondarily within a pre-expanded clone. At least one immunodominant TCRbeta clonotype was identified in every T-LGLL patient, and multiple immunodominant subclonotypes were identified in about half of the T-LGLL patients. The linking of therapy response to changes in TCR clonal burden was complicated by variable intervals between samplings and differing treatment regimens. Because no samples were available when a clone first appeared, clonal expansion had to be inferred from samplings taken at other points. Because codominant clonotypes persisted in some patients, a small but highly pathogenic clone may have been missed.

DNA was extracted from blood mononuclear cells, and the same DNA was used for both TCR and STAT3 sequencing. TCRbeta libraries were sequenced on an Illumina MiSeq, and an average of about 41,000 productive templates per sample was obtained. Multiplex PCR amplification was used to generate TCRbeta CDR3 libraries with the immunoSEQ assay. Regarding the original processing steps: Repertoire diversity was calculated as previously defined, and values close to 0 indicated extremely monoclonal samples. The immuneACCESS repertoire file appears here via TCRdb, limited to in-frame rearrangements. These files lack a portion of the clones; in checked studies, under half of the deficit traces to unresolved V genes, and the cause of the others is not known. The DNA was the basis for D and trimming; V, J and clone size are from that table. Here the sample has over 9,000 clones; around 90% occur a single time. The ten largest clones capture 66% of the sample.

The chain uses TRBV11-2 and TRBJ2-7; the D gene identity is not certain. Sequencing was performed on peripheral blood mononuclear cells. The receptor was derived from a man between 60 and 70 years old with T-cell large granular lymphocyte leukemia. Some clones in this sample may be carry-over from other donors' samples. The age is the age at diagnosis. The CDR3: CASSTFSDYEQYF. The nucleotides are TGTGCCAGCAGCACCTTCAGTGATTACGAGCAGTACTTC.